What follows describes a single TCR beta chain. What it binds is unknown. Germline V gives CDR1 SGDLS, CDR2 YYNGEE. V gave up 3 bases and J gave up 1 base; unmatched junction bases: 3. The CDR3 has 14 residues. This entry is derived from a study of T-cell reconstitution after alpha-beta-depleted transplantation in children. Study-wide results and caveats: Several patients had high TCRbeta diversity at day 60; it came from surviving recipient T cells and thymic progenitors. When one year had passed after transplant, most T-cell counts and diversity came from newly produced T cells. Several hundred expanded graft clones reportedly gave rise to the alpha-beta T cells present about two months after transplant.

A library of TCRbeta sequences, prepared with unique molecular identifiers, was generated. MiXCR was run by TCRdb on the PCR reads, yielding one entry per CDR3 protein. The table shows about 300,000 distinct CDR3 sequences, with roughly a tenth occurring only once. This clonotype was obtained from a boy in the first two years of life with acute myeloid leukemia, due to receive a stem cell transplant. The material was PBMCs, obtained before TCRalphabeta/CD19-depleted stem cell transplant. This chain links TRBV9 with TRBJ2-5; 7 bases line up with TRBD1. The CDR3 loop reads CASSADRAQETQYF. CDR3 nucleotide sequence: TGTGCCAGCAGCGCCGACAGGGCCCAAGAGACCCAGTACTTC.